This entry features one T cell receptor (beta chain) sequence. Its antigen is not identified. V was shortened by 1 base and J by 2 bases, with 12 bases between the two germline ends. The length of the CDR3 is 16 residues. The germline CDR1 and CDR2 sequences are SGHTA and FQGNSA. RNA in amounts of roughly 0.5 to 1 ug was reverse transcribed with random hexamers. The TCR beta CDR3 was amplified by immunoSEQ multiplex PCR across 54 Vbeta, 13 Jbeta. TCRdb reanalysed the immunoSEQ multiplex PCR reads using MiXCR and keeps one entry per CDR3 protein. Of approximately 230,000 distinct CDR3 sequences in the sample, about 93% were seen once. Purification of the CD8+ and CD4+ T cells relied on negative isolation, and TEMRA cells underwent FACS enrichment. The sample comes from a study of CD8 T cells in Susac syndrome. Study-level findings and limits: The study recognized that the number of individuals in its TCR sequencing and HLA analysis was relatively small.

The receptor was derived from a human donor with multiple sclerosis. The material sequenced was CD4+ T cells from PBMCs. The J gene is TRBJ1-5, the V gene TRBV7-2; a possible D gene is TRBD1 (6 bases). The CDR3 nucleotides read TGTGCCAGCAGCTTAGTTGGGGCAGGGGGCAATCAGCCCCAGCATTTT. Translated: CASSLVGAGGNQPQHF.